The source of this TCR beta chain is a study of cytomegalovirus exposure and HLA in healthy donors. PCR was performed using 60 Vbeta and 13 Jbeta primers. The repertoire was sequenced with immunoSEQ multiplex PCR; TCRdb's copy has only in-frame clones and lacks some. The sample lists around 70,000 clones, roughly 71% occurring once. CDR1 is LGHNA, CDR2 YSLEER, per germline. This CDR3 region has 16 residues. Trimming took off 0 bases at V and 7 bases at J, with 18 bases between the two ends. This TCR derives from a man between 65 and 85 years old in good health and CMV-seronegative. Sequencing used PBMCs. The chain joins TRBV4-3 to TRBJ1-2; D is unresolved. DNA for the CDR3: TGCGCCAGCAGCCAAGATTATCCTGGGCTCCTCGGTGGCTACACCTTC. Residues: CASSQDYPGLLGGYTF.